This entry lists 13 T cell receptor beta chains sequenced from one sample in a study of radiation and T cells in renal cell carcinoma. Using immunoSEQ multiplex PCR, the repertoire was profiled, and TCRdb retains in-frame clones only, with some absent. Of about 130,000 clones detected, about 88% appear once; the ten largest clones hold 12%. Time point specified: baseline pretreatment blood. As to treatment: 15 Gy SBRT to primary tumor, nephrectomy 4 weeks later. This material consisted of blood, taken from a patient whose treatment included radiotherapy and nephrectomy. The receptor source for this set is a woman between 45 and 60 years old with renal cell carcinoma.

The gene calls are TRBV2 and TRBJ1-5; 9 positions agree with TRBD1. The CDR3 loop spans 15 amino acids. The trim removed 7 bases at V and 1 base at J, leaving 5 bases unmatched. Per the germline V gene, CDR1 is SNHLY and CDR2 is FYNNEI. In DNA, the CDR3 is TGTGCCAGCACGGGACAGGGTTACAGCAATCAGCCCCAGCATTTT. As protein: CASTGQGYSNQPQHF.

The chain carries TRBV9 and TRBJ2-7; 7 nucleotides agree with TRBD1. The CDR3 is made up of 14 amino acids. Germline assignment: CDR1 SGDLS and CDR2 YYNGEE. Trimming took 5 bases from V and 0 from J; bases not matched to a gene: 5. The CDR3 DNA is TGTGCCAGCAGTCCCGGACAGGCCTCCTACGAGCAGTACTTC. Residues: CASSPGQASYEQYF.

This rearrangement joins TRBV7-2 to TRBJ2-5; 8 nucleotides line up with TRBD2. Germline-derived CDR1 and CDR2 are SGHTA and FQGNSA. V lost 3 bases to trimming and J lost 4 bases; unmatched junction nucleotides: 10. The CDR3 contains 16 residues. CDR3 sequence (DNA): TGTGCCAGCAGCTTTCAACTCGGCGGGGGGAGAGAGACCCAGTACTTC. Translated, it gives CASSFQLGGGRETQYF.

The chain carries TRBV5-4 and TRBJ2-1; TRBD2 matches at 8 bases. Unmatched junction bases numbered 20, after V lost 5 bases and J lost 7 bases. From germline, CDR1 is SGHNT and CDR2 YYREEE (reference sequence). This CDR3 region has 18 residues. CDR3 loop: CASRRRIAGMAGPNEQFF. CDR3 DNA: TGTGCCAGCAGGCGTAGAATAGCGGGAATGGCGGGGCCTAATGAGCAGTTCTTC.

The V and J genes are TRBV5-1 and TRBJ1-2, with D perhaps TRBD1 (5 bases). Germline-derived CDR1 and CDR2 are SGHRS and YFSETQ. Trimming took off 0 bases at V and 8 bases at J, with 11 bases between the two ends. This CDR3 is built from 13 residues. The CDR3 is CASSLGQGLGYTF. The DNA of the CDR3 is TGCGCCAGCAGCTTGGGGCAGGGTTTGGGCTACACCTTC.

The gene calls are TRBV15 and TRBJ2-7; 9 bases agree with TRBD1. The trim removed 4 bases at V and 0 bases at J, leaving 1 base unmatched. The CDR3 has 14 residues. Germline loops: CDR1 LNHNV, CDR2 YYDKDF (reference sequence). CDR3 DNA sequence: TGTGCCACCAGCAACAGGGGGCCCTCCTACGAGCAGTACTTC. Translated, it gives CATSNRGPSYEQYF.

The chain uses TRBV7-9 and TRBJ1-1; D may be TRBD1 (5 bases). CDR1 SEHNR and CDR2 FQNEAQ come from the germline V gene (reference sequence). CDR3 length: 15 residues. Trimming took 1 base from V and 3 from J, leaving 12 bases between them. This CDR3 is CASSLDAGMYTEAFF. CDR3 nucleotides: TGTGCCAGCAGCTTAGACGCAGGGATGTACACTGAAGCTTTCTTT.

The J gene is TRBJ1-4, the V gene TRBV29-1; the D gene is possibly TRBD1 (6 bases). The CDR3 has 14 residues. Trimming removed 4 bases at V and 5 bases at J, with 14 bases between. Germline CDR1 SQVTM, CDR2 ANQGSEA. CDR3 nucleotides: TGCAGCGTTGGGGCGGGGGCCGAGAATGAAAAACTGTTTTTT. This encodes CSVGAGAENEKLFF.

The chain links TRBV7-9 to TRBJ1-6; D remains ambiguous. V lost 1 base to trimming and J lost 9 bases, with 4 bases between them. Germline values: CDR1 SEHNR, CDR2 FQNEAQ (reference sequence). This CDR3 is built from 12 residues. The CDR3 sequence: CASSLDSSPLHF. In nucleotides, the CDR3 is TGTGCCAGCAGCTTAGATAGTTCACCCCTCCACTTT.

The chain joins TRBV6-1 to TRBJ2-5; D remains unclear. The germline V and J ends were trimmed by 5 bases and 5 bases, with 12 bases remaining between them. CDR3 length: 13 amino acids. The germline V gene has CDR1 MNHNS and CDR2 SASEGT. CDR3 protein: CASSFKYEETQYF. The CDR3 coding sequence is TGTGCCAGCAGTTTTAAGTATGAGGAGACCCAGTACTTC.

CDR3 bases: TGCGCCAGCAGCCAAGATAGACACACCACGGAGCAGTACTTC. This codes for CASSQDRHTTEQYF. The chain recombines TRBV4-3 with TRBJ2-7; no clear D. The CDR3 is made up of 14 amino acids. The ends were cut back, 0 bases at V and 7 bases at J, with 13 bases in the middle. Germline V gives CDR1 LGHNA, CDR2 YSLEER.

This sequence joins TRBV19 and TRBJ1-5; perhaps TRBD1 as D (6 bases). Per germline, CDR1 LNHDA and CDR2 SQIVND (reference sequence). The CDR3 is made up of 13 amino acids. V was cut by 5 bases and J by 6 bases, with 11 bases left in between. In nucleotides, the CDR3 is TGTGCCAGTAGTTGGTCGGGGGCTCAGCCCCAGCATTTT. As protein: CASSWSGAQPQHF.

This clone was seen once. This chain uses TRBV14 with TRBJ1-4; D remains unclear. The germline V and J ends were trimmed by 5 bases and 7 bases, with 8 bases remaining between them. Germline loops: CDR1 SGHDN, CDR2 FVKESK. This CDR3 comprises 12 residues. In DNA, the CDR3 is TGTGCCAGCAGCGACCTTGGTGAAAAACTGTTTTTT. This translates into CASSDLGEKLFF.